Listed below are T cell receptor beta chains from one sample, sequenced in a study of cytomegalovirus exposure and HLA in healthy donors. The method was immunoSEQ multiplex PCR; TCRdb's version includes in-frame clones alone and lacks a portion of them. This table has approximately 190,000 clones, 73% appearing once. Sequencing was carried out using PBMCs. These receptor sequences come from a woman in her twenties or thirties in good health and CMV-seronegative. The CDR3 runs from the conserved cysteine through the conserved F or W. Fields, in order: clone size, D gene, J gene, V gene, CDR3 DNA, CDR3 protein. The D gene is left open where the match is weak. Only some rows state a clone size, as once, few, many or a class for expanded clones.

size: -; D: -; J: TRBJ1-2; V: TRBV28; DNA: TGTGCCAGCAGTTTAGTGGCTGGTTATGGCTACACCTTC; CDR3: CASSLVAGYGYTF
size: -; D: -; J: TRBJ2-7; V: TRBV9; DNA: TGTGCCAGCAGCGTCTATGCGGGACTCGGGTACGAGCAGTACTTC; CDR3: CASSVYAGLGYEQYF
size: -; D: TRBD1; J: TRBJ2-7; V: TRBV2; DNA: TGTGCCAGCCTAGGGGACAGGGGATACGAGCAGTACTTC; CDR3: CASLGDRGYEQYF
size: -; D: TRBD1; J: TRBJ2-3; V: TRBV5-1; DNA: TGCGCCAGCAGCTACGCCTCGGGCAGGGGGACGCCAGATACGCAGTATTTT; CDR3: CASSYASGRGTPDTQYF
size: -; D: -; J: TRBJ1-5; V: TRBV7-6; DNA: TGTGCCAGCAGCCACCAGGGGTCCAATCAGCCCCAGCATTTT; CDR3: CASSHQGSNQPQHF
size: -; D: TRBD1; J: TRBJ1-2; V: TRBV29-1; DNA: TGCAGCGTGAACCGGGACAGGGGGGATTCCTTC; CDR3: CSVNRDRGDSF
size: -; D: TRBD1; J: TRBJ2-1; V: TRBV4-1; DNA: TGCGCCAGCAGCGCACAGGGGTCGCAGTTCTTC; CDR3: CASSAQGSQFF
size: once; D: TRBD1; J: TRBJ2-1; V: TRBV6-4; DNA: TGTGCCAGCAGTAAAGGGACAGATTCCTACAATGAGCAGTTCTTC; CDR3: CASSKGTDSYNEQFF
size: few; D: -; J: TRBJ2-3; V: TRBV29-1; DNA: TGCAGCGTTGAAGAGGGACTTCTCACAGATACGCAGTATTTT; CDR3: CSVEEGLLTDTQYF
size: -; D: TRBD2; J: TRBJ2-1; V: TRBV4-3; DNA: TGCGCCAGCAGCCAGAACCCTCCCGGGACTAGCGGCAATGAGCAGTTCTTC; CDR3: CASSQNPPGTSGNEQFF
size: -; D: -; J: TRBJ2-5; V: TRBV5-4; DNA: TGTGCCAGCGGACTCTTTGGGGAGACCCAGTACTTC; CDR3: CASGLFGETQYF
size: -; D: -; J: TRBJ2-1; V: TRBV29-1; DNA: TGCAGCGTTGATAGCTACTACAATGAGCAGTTCTTC; CDR3: CSVDSYYNEQFF
size: -; D: -; J: TRBJ2-4; V: TRBV6-5; DNA: TGTGCCAGCCAAGACGTGACCACGGGAAACATTCAGTACTTC; CDR3: CASQDVTTGNIQYF
size: -; D: TRBD2; J: TRBJ2-3; V: TRBV14; DNA: TGTGCCAGCAGCCAATTTGGGACTAGCGGGAAAGATACGCAGTATTTT; CDR3: CASSQFGTSGKDTQYF
size: -; D: TRBD1; J: TRBJ2-4; V: TRBV4-1; DNA: TGCGCCAGCAGCCACCTCGGACAGGGGGTAAACATTCAGTACTTC; CDR3: CASSHLGQGVNIQYF
size: -; D: TRBD2; J: TRBJ2-1; V: TRBV10-3; DNA: TGTGCCATCAGTGAAGCTAGCGGCCGCTACAATGAGCAGTTCTTC; CDR3: CAISEASGRYNEQFF
size: -; D: -; J: TRBJ1-1; V: TRBV5-4; DNA: TGTGCCAGCAGCTGGATGACAGGGAACACTGAAGCTTTCTTT; CDR3: CASSWMTGNTEAFF
size: few; D: TRBD2; J: TRBJ2-2; V: TRBV7-6; DNA: TGTGCCAGCAGCTTATGGACTAGCGGGACCGGGGAGCTGTTTTTT; CDR3: CASSLWTSGTGELFF
size: -; D: -; J: TRBJ1-4; V: TRBV4-1; DNA: TGCGCCAGCAGCCGAGGCCCCGGGAAGGAAAAACTGTTTTTT; CDR3: CASSRGPGKEKLFF
size: -; D: TRBD1; J: TRBJ2-7; V: TRBV14; DNA: TGTGCCAGCAGCCCGACAGGGGCGATCGAGCAGTACTTC; CDR3: CASSPTGAIEQYF
size: -; D: -; J: TRBJ2-7; V: TRBV19; DNA: TGTGCCAGTAGTCTCGACGGGAGCTCCTACGAGCAGTACTTC; CDR3: CASSLDGSSYEQYF
size: few; D: -; J: TRBJ2-7; V: TRBV6-1; DNA: TGTGCCAGCAGTGAAGGTCAGGTGTCGTCCGGTTACGAGCAGTACTTC; CDR3: CASSEGQVSSGYEQYF
size: once; D: -; J: TRBJ2-5; V: TRBV5-1; DNA: TGCGCCAGCAGCAGTCCCCAGGGGTACCAAGAGACCCAGTACTTC; CDR3: CASSSPQGYQETQYF
size: few; D: -; J: TRBJ1-5; V: TRBV9; DNA: TGTGCCAGCAGCGCTCGTACCGACAGTCGAGGCAATCAGCCCCAGCATTTT; CDR3: CASSARTDSRGNQPQHF
size: -; D: TRBD2; J: TRBJ2-1; V: TRBV19; DNA: TGTGCCAGTAGTATAGGAGCGGGGGCTAATGAGCAGTTCTTC; CDR3: CASSIGAGANEQFF
size: few; D: -; J: TRBJ1-4; V: TRBV30; DNA: TGTGCCTGGAGTGGGAACTGGGGGGCTAATGAAAAACTGTTTTTT; CDR3: CAWSGNWGANEKLFF
size: -; D: -; J: TRBJ1-1; V: TRBV19; DNA: TGTGCCAGTAGAATAGGTGGGGGCTTCACTGAAGCTTTCTTT; CDR3: CASRIGGGFTEAFF
size: -; D: TRBD2; J: TRBJ2-5; V: TRBV7-2; DNA: TGTGCCAGCAGCTTAGCAGGGCGGGGGGAGACCCAGTACTTC; CDR3: CASSLAGRGETQYF
size: -; D: -; J: TRBJ2-7; V: TRBV7-3; DNA: TGTGCCAGCAGCTTGACACCTTCCTTACCCTACGAGCAGTACTTC; CDR3: CASSLTPSLPYEQYF
size: -; D: -; J: TRBJ1-2; V: TRBV6-1; DNA: TGTGCCAGCAGTGAACGGCAGGGAAGCTACACCTTC; CDR3: CASSERQGSYTF
size: few; D: TRBD1; J: TRBJ2-7; V: TRBV5-1; DNA: TGCGCCAGCAGCTTGGAACGACAGGGCGTCTACGAGCAGTACTTC; CDR3: CASSLERQGVYEQYF
size: once; D: -; J: TRBJ1-6; V: TRBV9; DNA: TGTGCCAGCAGCGTAGATGAGGCTTCACCCCTCCACTTT; CDR3: CASSVDEASPLHF
size: once; D: TRBD2; J: TRBJ2-1; V: TRBV6-4; DNA: TGTGCCAGCAGTACCCTAGCGGGGGGGCCAAATGAGCAGTTCTTC; CDR3: CASSTLAGGPNEQFF
size: once; D: TRBD1; J: TRBJ1-3; V: TRBV2; DNA: TGTGCCAGCAGTGCGCGGGGGACAGGGTCTTCCTCTGGAAACACCATATATTTT; CDR3: CASSARGTGSSSGNTIYF
size: -; D: -; J: TRBJ1-3; V: TRBV6-1; DNA: TGTGCCAGCAGTAGAACAGGGACTGGAAACACCATATATTTT; CDR3: CASSRTGTGNTIYF
size: -; D: -; J: TRBJ1-5; V: TRBV7-3; DNA: TGTGCCAGCAGTAGAGGCCAGCCCCAGCATTTT; CDR3: CASSRGQPQHF